These 4 T cell receptor beta chains were all obtained from the same sample, sequenced in a study of blood T cell repertoires in COVID-19. Generated by immunoSEQ multiplex PCR, the TCRdb table keeps only in-frame clones and is missing some. The repertoire holds about 100,000 clones, with around four fifths as singletons. Sequencing input: peripheral blood. The receptors derive from a woman aged 65 to 85 with acute or convalescent COVID-19.

This sequence joins TRBV19 and TRBJ1-5, with 8 bases fitting TRBD1. The CDR3 extends over 15 amino acids. The trim removed 6 bases at V and 2 bases at J, leaving 6 bases unmatched. Germline-derived CDR1 and CDR2 are LNHDA and SQIVND (reference sequence). The CDR3 DNA follows: TGTGCCAGTAGGACCACGGGACAGGGCAATCAGCCCCAGCATTTT. This sequence encodes CASRTTGQGNQPQHF.

V gene TRBV5-3 combines with J gene TRBJ2-1; TRBD2 is a possible D gene (5 bases). TRBV5-3 is assigned to the ORF class and has an uncertain function. The length of the CDR3 is 14 residues. Trimming took 1 base from V and 5 from J, leaving 10 bases between them. This CDR3 is CARSLYRGNNEQFF. The DNA for the CDR3 is TGTGCCAGAAGCTTGTACCGGGGAAACAATGAGCAGTTCTTC.

The chain links TRBV30 to TRBJ2-1, with 8 bases that match TRBD1. Germline CDR1 is GTSNPN and CDR2 is SVGIG (reference sequence). This CDR3 is 15 amino acids long. With V trimmed by 1 base and J by 2 bases, 4 bases remained unmatched. This chain's CDR3 is CAWSAYRGTYNEQFF. CDR3 DNA sequence: TGTGCCTGGAGTGCCTACAGGGGGACCTACAATGAGCAGTTCTTC. The full variable domain, rest sourced from reference TRBV30 and TRBJ2-1, is SQTIHQWPATLVQPVGSPLSLECTVEGTSNPNLYWYRQAAGRGLQLLFYSVGIGQISSEVPQNLSASRPQDRQFILSSKKLLLSDSGFYLCAWSAYRGTYNEQFFGPGTRLTVL.

The chain couples TRBV19 to TRBJ2-3; no definite D call. Trimming left V 5 bases short and J 3 bases short, with 6 bases between. The CDR3 runs to 12 residues. The germline CDR1 and CDR2 sequences are LNHDA and SQIVND (reference sequence). CDR3 region: CASSSYTDTQYF. CDR3 sequence (DNA): TGTGCCAGTAGTTCCTATACAGATACGCAGTATTTT.